The next 17 T cell receptor beta chains were all read from a single sample in a study of blood T cell repertoires in COVID-19. The data were produced by immunoSEQ multiplex PCR, yet TCRdb's version contains in-frame clones alone and is incomplete. The sample comprises 160,000 or so clones, 80% to 90% of which are singletons, and 9.5% to 13% rests with the top ten. The sequencing sample was made of peripheral blood. The receptors derive from a human donor in a cohort sampled during active COVID-19.

This clone was observed a single time. The chain recombines TRBV7-9 with TRBJ2-3, with D tentatively TRBD2 (7 bases). The CDR3 length is 16 residues. In germline, CDR1 is SEHNR, CDR2 FQNEAQ (reference sequence). Trimming took 5 bases from V and 2 from J, leaving 17 bases between them. This CDR3 is CASSPRAGATTDTQYF. CDR3 coding DNA: TGTGCCAGCAGCCCCCGGGCGGGGGCGACCACAGATACGCAGTATTTT.

The chain joins TRBV11-3 to TRBJ2-7; 7 positions match TRBD1. CDR1 is SGHNT and CDR2 is YENEEA in the germline V gene. With 3 bases clipped from V and 2 bases from J, the junction kept 1 base outside the gene matches. This CDR3 contains 13 residues. The CDR3 reads CASSLGQTYEQYF. The CDR3 region has the DNA TGTGCCAGCAGCTTGGGACAGACCTACGAGCAGTACTTC.

This chain uses TRBV9 with TRBJ2-1; possibly TRBD1 for D (6 bases). Germline CDR1 reads SGDLS; CDR2 reads YYNGEE. V lost 1 base and J 5 bases, leaving 19 bases between the germline ends. The CDR3 length is 17 residues. The CDR3 coding sequence is TGTGCCAGCAGCGTAAGAGGACAGAGGGTTACCGACAATGAGCAGTTCTTC. It specifies CASSVRGQRVTDNEQFF. The full variable domain, completed using reference TRBV9 and TRBJ2-1, is DSGVTQTPKHLITATGQRVTLRCSPRSGDLSVYWYQQSLDQGLQFLIQYYNGEERAKGNILERFSAQQFPDLHSELNLSSLELGDSALYFCASSVRGQRVTDNEQFFGPGTRLTVL.

This clone showed up just once. The chain joins TRBV18 to TRBJ2-7; 7 positions agree with TRBD1. This CDR3 is built from 14 residues. Germline values: CDR1 KGHSH, CDR2 LQKENI. V gave up 3 bases and J gave up 0 bases; unmatched junction bases: 2. The CDR3 here is CASSPGQVSYEQYF. The CDR3 DNA reads TGTGCCAGCTCACCCGGACAGGTCTCCTACGAGCAGTACTTC. The complete variable domain, with remaining parts taken from reference TRBV18 and TRBJ2-7, reads NAGVMQNPRHLVRRRGQEARLRCSPMKGHSHVYWYRQLPEEGLKFMVYLQKENIIDESGMPKERFSAEFPKEGPSILRIQQVVRGDSAAYFCASSPGQVSYEQYFGPGTRLTVT.

This clone was found once. The identical CDR3 is also encoded by other nucleotide sequences in the sample. This chain links TRBV5-1 with TRBJ2-5; the D is unclear. The CDR3 length is 12 residues. CDR1 SGHRS and CDR2 YFSETQ come from the germline V gene. Trimming cost V 2 bases and J 5 bases, with 7 bases left between them. The CDR3 nucleotides are TGCGCCAGCAGCTTCAGTGGTGAGACCCAGTACTTC. Its protein is CASSFSGETQYF. The variable domain in full, with the rest retrieved from reference TRBV5-1 and TRBJ2-5, is KAGVTQTPRYLIKTRGQQVTLSCSPISGHRSVSWYQQTPGQGLQFLFEYFSETQRNKGNFPGRFSGRQFSNSRSEMNVSTLELGDSALYLCASSFSGETQYFGPGTRLLVL.

In its sample, this clone was seen many times. CDR3 coding DNA: TGTGCCAGCGCAGTTTCCGTAGGGGCACGAAAACTGTTTTTT. This encodes CASAVSVGARKLFF. The rearrangement joins TRBV27 to TRBJ1-4, with a weak D call TRBD1 (5 bases). The V and J ends lost 8 bases and 10 bases respectively, with 20 bases between them. CDR1 and CDR2 from the germline V gene are MNHEY and SMNVEV (reference sequence). There are 14 residues in the CDR3.

This sequence joins TRBV11-3 and TRBJ1-1, with no clear D. Per the germline V gene, CDR1 is SGHNT and CDR2 is YENEEA. V dropped 5 bases and J dropped 4 bases, with 11 bases sitting between them. The CDR3 length is 13 residues. The CDR3 region is CASSPRSGTEAFF. CDR3 nucleotide sequence: TGTGCCAGCAGCCCCCGGTCTGGCACTGAAGCTTTCTTT.

V usage is TRBV12-5 and J usage is TRBJ2-1; D perhaps matches TRBD2 (5 bases). V was shortened by 5 bases and J by 7 bases, with 15 bases between the two germline ends. The CDR3 covers 14 residues. Germline V gene data show CDR1 as LGHNT and CDR2 as FRNRAP. In DNA, the CDR3 is TGTGCTAGTGGTGCGGACTTCCTGGGGAATGAGCAGTTCTTC. Protein product: CASGADFLGNEQFF.

The chain joins TRBV7-2 to TRBJ2-6; D gene unclear. Germline V lookup: CDR1 SGHTA, CDR2 FQGNSA. This CDR3 spans 16 amino acids. V lost 1 base and J 3 bases, leaving 10 bases between the germline ends. The CDR3, as DNA: TGTGCCAGCAGCTTAGTGGGCAGCAGTGGGGCCAACGTCCTGACTTTC. Amino acid sequence: CASSLVGSSGANVLTF. The full variable domain, completed using reference TRBV7-2 and TRBJ2-6, is GAGVSQSPSNKVTEKGKDVELRCDPISGHTALYWYRQSLGQGLEFLIYFQGNSAPDKSGLPSDRFSAERTGGSVSTLTIQRTQQEDSAVYLCASSLVGSSGANVLTFGAGSRLTVL.

The chain carries TRBV18 and TRBJ2-7; tentative D call: TRBD1 (5 bases). Trimming took off 2 bases at V and 6 bases at J, with 14 bases between the two ends. Germline assignment: CDR1 KGHSH and CDR2 LQKENI. The CDR3 runs to 14 residues. The DNA of the CDR3 is TGTGCCAGCTCACCAACCGTAAGGGGTTCCGAGCAGTACTTC. Protein sequence: CASSPTVRGSEQYF.

The V gene is TRBV27, the J gene TRBJ1-1, with D possibly being TRBD1 (6 bases). Trimming pared 4 bases from V and 4 bases from J, leaving 19 bases between. The CDR3 length is 16 residues. Germline CDR1 MNHEY, CDR2 SMNVEV (reference sequence). The CDR3 DNA reads TGTGCCAGCAGTTCGATTCAGACAGGACGGGGCACTGAAGCTTTCTTT. It encodes CASSSIQTGRGTEAFF.

This clone showed up just a few times. The gene calls are TRBV18 and TRBJ1-1; D is undetermined. CDR1 KGHSH and CDR2 LQKENI come from the germline V gene. This CDR3 region has 13 residues. The V end lost 3 bases, the J end lost 3 bases, and 8 bases lay between the germline ends. Here the CDR3 DNA reads TGTGCCAGCTCACCGGTCTACGACACTGAAGCTTTCTTT. It codes for CASSPVYDTEAFF.

This clone was observed a single time. The genes are TRBV16 and TRBJ1-6; D uncertain. CDR3 length: 17 residues. CDR1 and CDR2 from the germline V gene are KGHSY and FQNENV. Trimming stripped 6 bases from V and 0 bases from J, with 15 bases between. The CDR3 sequence is CASSRNSGASYNSPLHF. DNA of the CDR3: TGTGCCAGCAGTCGAAACTCGGGAGCCTCCTATAATTCACCCCTCCACTTT.

This rearrangement joins TRBV4-3 to TRBJ2-1; 8 nucleotides match TRBD2. Germline V gives CDR1 LGHNA, CDR2 YSLEER. Trimming took 0 bases from V and 6 from J; bases not matched to a gene: 4. The CDR3 extends over 15 amino acids. The CDR3 nucleotides read TGCGCCAGCAGCCAAGATGTCCTAGCGGGCAATGAGCAGTTCTTC. Protein sequence: CASSQDVLAGNEQFF.

This clone was observed a few times. The V call is TRBV12-3 or TRBV12-4, the J call TRBJ1-2; D might be TRBD1 (6 bases). The CDR3 runs 13 residues. The V end was cut by 5 bases, the J end by 8 bases, with 15 bases between. In nucleotides, the CDR3 is TGTGCCAGCAGTCCTCAGGGGTTAAGCGGCTACACCTTC. This gives the protein CASSPQGLSGYTF.

This clone was counted only a few times. The chain uses TRBV3-1 (or the pseudogene TRBV3-2) and TRBJ1-6; weak D call: TRBD1 (6 bases). The CDR3 covers 15 residues. CDR1 and CDR2 (germline): LGHDT, YNNKEL (reference sequence). Trimming stripped 5 bases from V and 7 bases from J, with 15 bases between. This chain's CDR3 is CASSKVQGRNSPLHF. In nucleotides, the CDR3 is TGTGCCAGCAGCAAAGTGCAGGGGCGAAATTCACCCCTCCACTTT.

The chain joins TRBV18 to TRBJ2-3; 7 bases are a match to TRBD2. Germline loops: CDR1 KGHSH, CDR2 LQKENI. The CDR3 consists of 13 residues. The trim removed 3 bases at V and 6 bases at J, leaving 3 bases unmatched. This chain's CDR3 is CASSPGAGDTQYF. CDR3 DNA sequence: TGTGCCAGCTCACCGGGAGCGGGGGATACGCAGTATTTT.